These 28 T cell receptor beta chains came from one sample sequenced in a study of shared clonotypes between healthy human individuals. Generated by immunoSEQ multiplex PCR, the TCRdb table keeps only in-frame clones and is missing some. Of more than 400,000 clones listed, more than 95% are singletons. Sequencing was performed on naive CD4+ T cells sorted from blood. Specified subset: CD45RA+ positively selected. The receptors come from a woman in her twenties or thirties in good health.

The rearrangement joins TRBV27 to TRBJ2-3; unclear D gene. The V and J ends lost 3 bases and 6 bases respectively, with 10 bases between them. CDR1 is MNHEY and CDR2 is SMNVEV in the germline V gene (reference sequence). The CDR3 has 13 amino acids. CDR3 amino acids: CASSFNGADTQYF. The CDR3 DNA follows: TGTGCCAGCAGTTTTAACGGAGCGGATACGCAGTATTTT.

This rearrangement joins TRBV7-9 to TRBJ2-7, with D hard to call. The CDR3 loop spans 15 amino acids. Germline V gene sequence: CDR1 SEHNR, CDR2 FQNEAQ (reference sequence). V dropped 5 bases and J dropped 3 bases, with 17 bases sitting between them. The CDR3 nucleotides read TGTGCCAGCAGCCCCAGTGTAGGTCGGTTCTACGAGCAGTACTTC. This translates into CASSPSVGRFYEQYF.

In this sample, this clone turned up a few times. The V gene is TRBV29-1, the J gene TRBJ1-4; 9 bases match TRBD1. The CDR3 runs to 13 residues. From germline, CDR1 is SQVTM and CDR2 ANQGSEA. The ends lost 1 base at V and 6 bases at J; junction bases unmatched: 0. The CDR3 DNA sequence: TGCAGCGTTGAAGGGGACAGGGATGAAAAACTGTTTTTT. This translates into CSVEGDRDEKLFF.

The chain couples TRBV14 to TRBJ2-7, with D maybe TRBD2 (6 bases). Germline CDR1 is SGHDN and CDR2 is FVKESK. The CDR3 length is 13 residues. The V end lost 0 bases, the J end lost 7 bases, and 10 bases lay between the germline ends. CDR3 DNA sequence: TGTGCCAGCAGCCAAGATTGGGCGGGAGAGCAGTACTTC. Protein sequence: CASSQDWAGEQYF.

A few counts support this clone. The chain employs TRBV19 and TRBJ1-5, with no clear D. CDR1 is LNHDA, CDR2 SQIVND, per germline (reference sequence). Trimming removed 5 bases at V and 4 bases at J, with 3 bases between. The CDR3 spans 11 residues. In DNA, the CDR3 is TGTGCCAGTAGTGCAAATCAGCCCCAGCATTTT. It specifies CASSANQPQHF.

The rearrangement links TRBV27 to TRBJ2-2; no firm D call. The V and J ends lost 1 base and 0 bases respectively, with 9 bases between them. Germline V gene lookup returns CDR1 MNHEY and CDR2 SMNVEV (reference sequence). The CDR3 extends over 16 amino acids. This CDR3 reads CASSLFLPANTGELFF. The CDR3 DNA reads TGTGCCAGCAGTTTATTCCTCCCTGCGAACACCGGGGAGCTGTTTTTT.

The chain couples TRBV18 to TRBJ2-5; 8 positions agree with TRBD1. The V and J ends lost 6 bases and 1 base, in that order; junction bases with no gene match: 7. This CDR3 is 15 amino acids long. Germline V gives CDR1 KGHSH, CDR2 LQKENI. CDR3 bases: TGTGCCAGCTCTCGTTCAGGACAGGGCCAAGAGACCCAGTACTTC. Residues: CASSRSGQGQETQYF. The variable domain in full, completed from reference TRBV18 and TRBJ2-5, reads NAGVMQNPRHLVRRRGQEARLRCSPMKGHSHVYWYRQLPEEGLKFMVYLQKENIIDESGMPKERFSAEFPKEGPSILRIQQVVRGDSAAYFCASSRSGQGQETQYFGPGTRLLVL.

This clone was counted a single time. The rearrangement joins TRBV7-2 to TRBJ2-3; the match to TRBD2 covers 7 bases. After removal of 5 bases from V and 1 base from J, the junction contained 0 bases not matched to a gene. This CDR3 region has 13 residues. Germline loops: CDR1 SGHTA, CDR2 FQGNSA. The CDR3 region has the DNA TGTGCCAGCAGCACTAGCGGCACAGATACGCAGTATTTT. This codes for CASSTSGTDTQYF.

This clone was seen just once. The chain couples TRBV28 to TRBJ1-1, with unresolved D. Trimming took 1 base from V and 5 from J, leaving 14 bases between them. Germline V gene lookup returns CDR1 MDHEN and CDR2 SYDVKM. This CDR3 is 15 amino acids long. The CDR3 nucleotides are TGTGCCAGCAGTTTATCTCCCGGCGATGGGACTGAAGCTTTCTTT. This translates into CASSLSPGDGTEAFF.

This chain uses TRBV5-1 with TRBJ2-3; the D is unclear. The CDR3 is made up of 13 amino acids. V was trimmed by 1 base and J by 5 bases, leaving 8 bases between them. CDR1 is SGHRS and CDR2 is YFSETQ in the germline V gene. CDR3 residues: CASSLNGKDTQYF. CDR3 DNA sequence: TGCGCCAGCAGCTTGAACGGAAAAGATACGCAGTATTTT.

As regards this clone: Its ends do not fully match the called genes, so a read error is possible. This chain connects TRBV5-4 to TRBJ2-1; no clear D. Germline V gives CDR1 SGHNT, CDR2 YYREEE (reference sequence). The CDR3 extends over 11 amino acids. In nucleotides, the CDR3 is TGTGCCAGCAGCTCCGACAATGAGCAGTTCTTC. It encodes CASSSDNEQFF. Full variable domain (rest looked up from reference TRBV5-4 and TRBJ2-1): ETGVTQSPTHLIKTRGQQVTLRCSSQSGHNTVSWYQQALGQGPQFIFQYYREEENGRGNFPPRFSGLQFPNYSSELNVNALELDDSALYLCASSSDNEQFFGPGTRLTVL.

This chain uses TRBV14 with TRBJ2-7; a weak D match, TRBD1 (5 bases). CDR3 length equals 14 residues. Germline CDR1 SGHDN, CDR2 FVKESK. Trimming took off 2 bases at V and 5 bases at J, with 13 bases between the two ends. This chain's CDR3 is CASSQRSHRNEQYF. DNA for the CDR3: TGTGCCAGCAGCCAACGCAGTCACAGGAACGAGCAGTACTTC.

V and J are TRBV10-1 and TRBJ2-3, with TRBD1 matching over 11 bases. The CDR3 spans 16 residues. Trimming took 4 bases from V and 0 from J; bases not matched to a gene: 3. Germline CDR1 is WNHNN and CDR2 is SYGVQD (reference sequence). The CDR3 DNA is TGCGCCAGCAGTGTGGACAGGGGGCTCAGCACAGATACGCAGTATTTT. Residues: CASSVDRGLSTDTQYF.

The chain couples TRBV5-1 to TRBJ2-5; 10 nucleotides agree with TRBD1. Germline V gene sequence: CDR1 SGHRS, CDR2 YFSETQ. The ends lost 0 bases at V and 4 bases at J; junction bases unmatched: 15. The CDR3 totals 19 residues. The CDR3 region is CASSLAEPLGTGDTETQYF. In nucleotides, the CDR3 is TGCGCCAGCAGCTTGGCCGAGCCCCTCGGGACAGGGGATACAGAGACCCAGTACTTC.

The V and J genes are TRBV25-1 and TRBJ2-5; TRBD2 agrees at 7 bases. The CDR3 is 14 residues long. Trimming at V came to 3 bases and at J to 5 bases, leaving 6 bases not matched to a gene. The germline gives CDR1 MGHDK, CDR2 SYGVNS. The CDR3 DNA is TGTGCCAGCAGTGATCGGGGGGTTACCGAGACCCAGTACTTC. Encoded protein: CASSDRGVTETQYF. The full variable domain, in which reference TRBV25-1 and TRBJ2-5 provide the parts outside the CDR3, is EADIYQTPRYLVIGTGKKITLECSQTMGHDKMYWYQQDPGMELHLIHYSYGVNSTEKGDLSSESTVSRIRTEHFPLTLESARPSHTSQYLCASSDRGVTETQYFGPGTRLLVL.

The CDR3 spells CASRVSFTYDEQFF. Written as DNA, the CDR3 is TGTGCCAGCAGGGTCTCCTTCACTTACGATGAGCAGTTCTTC. The chain combines TRBV7-8 with TRBJ2-1; D is ambiguous. CDR3 length: 14 residues. V was trimmed by 6 bases and J by 8 bases, leaving 17 bases between them. The germline CDR1 and CDR2 sequences are SGHVS and FQNEAQ.

This chain links TRBV10-2 with TRBJ1-5, with D hard to call. Germline V CDR1 and CDR2: WSHSY, SAAADI. This CDR3 spans 13 amino acids. The V gene lost 10 bases and the J gene lost 1 base, with 11 bases spanning the gap. CDR3 protein: CATAEASNQPQHF. CDR3 coding DNA: TGCGCCACCGCGGAGGCAAGCAATCAGCCCCAGCATTTT.

This chain uses TRBV7-3 with TRBJ1-1, with D unclear. Trimming cost V 4 bases and J 2 bases, with 8 bases left between them. This CDR3 spans 13 amino acids. In germline, CDR1 is SGHTA, CDR2 FQGTGA. This CDR3 reads CASSWASNTEAFF. The CDR3, as DNA: TGTGCCAGCAGCTGGGCCAGCAACACTGAAGCTTTCTTT.

This chain connects TRBV6-1 to TRBJ1-5; weak D call: TRBD1 (6 bases). CDR1 is MNHNS, CDR2 SASEGT, per germline. V lost 6 bases, J lost 5 bases, and 17 bases lay in between. The CDR3 is 15 amino acids. The chain's CDR3 is CASSPGGGYDQPQHF. DNA for the CDR3: TGTGCCAGCAGCCCCGGGGGCGGTTACGATCAGCCCCAGCATTTT.

The J gene is TRBJ1-2, the V gene TRBV7-2; D gene unclear. The CDR3 is made up of 14 amino acids. Per germline, CDR1 SGHTA and CDR2 FQGNSA. V lost 2 bases to trimming and J lost 8 bases, with 15 bases between them. The CDR3 DNA reads as TGTGCCAGCAGCTTACAATTGGACCAGGTCGGCTACACCTTC. This encodes CASSLQLDQVGYTF. The variable domain in full, with the rest retrieved from reference TRBV7-2 and TRBJ1-2, is GAGVSQSPSNKVTEKGKDVELRCDPISGHTALYWYRQSLGQGLEFLIYFQGNSAPDKSGLPSDRFSAERTGGSVSTLTIQRTQQEDSAVYLCASSLQLDQVGYTFGSGTRLTVV.

The chain has TRBV4-1 and TRBJ2-7, with TRBD2 matching 10 bases. This CDR3 comprises 15 residues. The V segment lost 3 bases and the J segment 2 bases; nucleotides outside the gene matches: 4. Germline-derived CDR1 and CDR2 are MGHRA and YSYEKL. The CDR3 sequence: CASSHLAGATYEQYF. As DNA, the CDR3 is TGCGCCAGCAGCCACCTAGCGGGAGCGACCTACGAGCAGTACTTC.

The V call is TRBV2, the J call TRBJ2-7; 7 bases agree with TRBD2. The CDR3 spans 14 residues. The V segment lost 2 bases and the J segment 7 bases; nucleotides outside the gene matches: 8. CDR1 and CDR2 (germline): SNHLY, FYNNEI. The CDR3 region has the DNA TGTGCCAGCAGTGAATGGCGGGAGACGGGAGAGCAGTACTTC. This encodes CASSEWRETGEQYF.

In this sample, this clone turned up once. This chain connects TRBV10-3 to TRBJ2-1; 9 nucleotides agree with TRBD2. From germline, CDR1 is ENHRY and CDR2 SYGVKD. The CDR3 is 16 residues long. V dropped 4 bases and J dropped 5; count of bases not matched to a gene: 9. DNA of the CDR3: TGTGCCATCAGTGTTGCTAGCGGGACGTTCAACAATGAGCAGTTCTTC. Its protein product is CAISVASGTFNNEQFF.

The chain links TRBV18 to TRBJ2-1; 10 bases map to TRBD2. CDR1 and CDR2 from the germline V gene are KGHSH and LQKENI. V gave up 6 bases and J gave up 9 bases; unmatched junction bases: 11. The CDR3 runs to 15 residues. The CDR3 reads CASSQSGRAKPEQFF. DNA of the CDR3: TGTGCCAGCTCTCAAAGCGGGAGGGCCAAACCTGAGCAGTTCTTC.

The chain couples TRBV5-5 to TRBJ1-4; TRBD1 agrees at 10 bases. Per germline, CDR1 SGHKS and CDR2 YYEKEE (reference sequence). CDR3 size: 15 residues. The V and J ends lost 5 bases and 10 bases, in that order; junction bases with no gene match: 11. This chain's CDR3 is CASRLTGGLFGKLFF. In DNA form, the CDR3 reads TGTGCCAGCAGACTGACAGGGGGCCTCTTTGGAAAACTGTTTTTT.

The chain uses TRBV28 and TRBJ1-4, with a weak D call TRBD1 (6 bases). Trimming pared 3 bases from V and 6 bases from J, leaving 11 bases between. The CDR3 length is 14 residues. Germline V gene lookup returns CDR1 MDHEN and CDR2 SYDVKM. CDR3 nucleotide sequence: TGTGCCAGCAGTTTGTCAGGGGTTTATGAAAAACTGTTTTTT. Translating it yields CASSLSGVYEKLFF.

This clone has only one observation. The chain is built from TRBV5-1 and TRBJ2-1; no clear D. The CDR3 runs to 15 residues. Deletions cut 1 base from V and 4 bases from J, with 12 bases between. Germline CDR1 and CDR2: SGHRS and YFSETQ. The chain's CDR3 is CASSLSAGEYNEQFF. The CDR3 DNA reads TGCGCCAGCAGCTTGTCGGCCGGTGAATACAATGAGCAGTTCTTC.

The chain recombines TRBV2 with TRBJ1-3; no reliable D call. CDR1 is SNHLY, CDR2 FYNNEI, per germline. The CDR3 is 14 residues long. Trimming took 4 bases from V and 0 from J, leaving 7 bases between them. The CDR3 DNA is TGTGCCAGCAGTGGAGTGAGCTCTGGAAACACCATATATTTT. Translated: CASSGVSSGNTIYF.